This TCR beta chain was obtained from a study of T cell responses to AZD1222 COVID-19 vaccine (dated by TCRdb to the early 2020s). With regard to the full study: A total of just over 230 trial participants underwent TCR sequencing, of whom 200 to 220 received two doses of AZD1222 and some 26 received two doses of the MenACWY control vaccine. Enrollment into the trials was organized by age into subgroups of 18-55, 56-69 and 70-plus years, and those subgroups contained around 150, 28 and 57 TCR-sequenced participants, respectively. Results and caveats for the whole study, not just this receptor: Spike-specific TCR breadth and depth rose significantly after two AZD1222 doses compared with day 0 and with MenACWY recipients. Conclusions about previously exposed vaccinees are limited because only five to seven AZD1222 recipients were SARS-CoV-2 seropositive at baseline. Because no day 14 peak-response samples were available, repertoires were characterized only after the peak T cell response. The 56-69-year group was small, and its depth increase did not reach significance, likely because of low power. Reportedly, close to half of the unique spike-specific TCRs recognized epitopes lying outside the regions that are mutated in the B.1.351 and B.1.1.7 variants. The whole spike protein was spanned by vaccine-associated CD4 TCRs, and dominant responses were seen in regions 160-218 and 743-854. Participants were mostly white British, with more females than males. The authors suggested clonal diversity may have been underestimated.

The time point label of this sample denotes: baseline before first vaccination. Per the publication, the treatment or condition label means: meningococcal conjugate vaccine given as trial control. Samples from vaccinated people were obtained from the UK trials COV001 and COV002, which included a single-blind randomized controlled phase 2/3 trial of AZD1222 (ChAdOx1 nCoV-19) in healthy adults. For TCRbeta chain sequencing, PBMC samples from trial participants were taken at day 0 and at day 28 after the second dose. The CDR3 regions of human TCRbeta chains were analyzed by immunosequencing. Concerning the study's data processing: Repertoire TCRs were matched against a reference library of SARS-CoV-2-specific TCRs generated with the MIRA antigen-specificity platform. Breadth meant the fraction of unique TCRs that were SARS-CoV-2-associated, whereas depth meant the fraction of total T cells that were SARS-CoV-2-associated. Using the MIRA data, each spike-specific TCR was assigned both to the spike region to which the TCR was reactive and to a CD4 or CD8 class. Log10-transformed breadth and depth values were compared by one-way ANOVA with Sidak's multiple comparisons tests. Imported from immuneACCESS, the table was reduced by TCRdb to in-frame sequences with V and J called. These copies leave out some clones; in studies compared against another copy, an unresolved V gene accounts for under half, and the cause of the remainder is not known. That table gives V, J and clone size, and the DNA gave D and trimming. This sample comprises over 150,000 clones, about nine tenths of them detected only once. In total, the top ten clones hold 5.5% of the sample.

As concerns this clone: The specificity of this receptor is unknown. The sample holds no much larger clone one base away, and base qualities are not on file.

V is cut back by 8 bases and J by 4 bases, with 10 bases in the junction unmatched. For CDR1 and CDR2, the germline V gene (reference sequence) lists PRHDT and FYEKMQ. The CDR3 goes from the cysteine to the phenylalanine over 16 residues. CDR3 DNA is the only sequence kept; it has 48 bases, read in frame from the first base. The sample was peripheral blood, taken on day 0 of MenACWY control vaccination. The clonotype was recovered from an adult in good health. The rearranged segments are TRBV13 and TRBJ2-7, and 14 bases in between align with TRBD2. The nucleotides are TGTGCCAGCGGCCTCGGGACTAGCGGGAGAAGGTACGAGCAGTACTTC. Translated, this is CASGLGTSGRRYEQYF. This CDR3, with the reference TRBV13 and TRBJ2-7 proteins standing in past its ends, gives the full variable domain AAGVIQSPRHLIKEKRETATLKCYPIPRHDTVYWYQQGPGQDPQFLISFYEKMQSDKGSIPDRFSAQQFSDYHSELNMSSLELGDSALYFCASGLGTSGRRYEQYFGPGTRLTVT.